This TCR beta chain was identified during a study of blood T cell repertoires in COVID-19. Study-wide context: Both acute and convalescent COVID-19 samples were obtained from the United States, Italy and Spain. The analysed material was cDNA or gDNA that came from T cells, B-cell-depleted T cells, or PBMCs.

The germline V gene encodes CDR1 DFQATT and CDR2 SNEGSKA (reference sequence). This CDR3 has 10 residues. V was pared by 7 bases and J by 5 bases, with 8 bases between. TCRdb keeps only in-frame clones here, not all; method: immunoSEQ multiplex PCR. In the table there are about 210,000 clones, around 83% of which are singletons. The chain links TRBV20-1 to TRBJ2-5, with a weak D call TRBD2 (6 bases). Sequencing was done on a sample of peripheral blood. This clonotype originated in an elderly woman with acute or convalescent COVID-19. The CDR3 here is CSGGVETQYF. CDR3 nucleotides: TGCAGTGGGGGGGTTGAGACCCAGTACTTC.